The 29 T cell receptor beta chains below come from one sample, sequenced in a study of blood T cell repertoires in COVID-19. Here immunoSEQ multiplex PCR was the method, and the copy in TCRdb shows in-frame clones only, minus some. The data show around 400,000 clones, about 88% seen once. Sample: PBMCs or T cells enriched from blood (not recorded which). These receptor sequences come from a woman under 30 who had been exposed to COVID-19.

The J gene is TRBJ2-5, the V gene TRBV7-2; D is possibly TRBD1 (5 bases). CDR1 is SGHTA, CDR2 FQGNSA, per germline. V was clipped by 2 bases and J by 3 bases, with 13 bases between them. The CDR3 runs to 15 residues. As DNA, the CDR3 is TGTGCCAGCAGCTTATTGGGGCTGTTAGAAGAGACCCAGTACTTC. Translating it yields CASSLLGLLEETQYF.

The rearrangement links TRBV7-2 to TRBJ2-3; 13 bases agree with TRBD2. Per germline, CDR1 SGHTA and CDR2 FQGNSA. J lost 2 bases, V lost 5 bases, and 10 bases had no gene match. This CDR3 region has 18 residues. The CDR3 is CASSRETSGRRATDTQYF. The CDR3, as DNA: TGTGCCAGCAGCCGGGAGACTAGCGGGAGGCGGGCCACAGATACGCAGTATTTT.

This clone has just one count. Here the CDR3 DNA reads TGTGCCAGCAGCTTAGAAGGGGGCGTCACTGAAGCTTTCTTT. This translates into CASSLEGGVTEAFF. V is TRBV11-2 and J is TRBJ1-1, with 7 bases aligning to TRBD1. V trimming: 0 bases; J trimming: 4 bases; junction bases outside the gene matches: 2. The CDR3 extends over 14 amino acids. Germline V gene sequence: CDR1 SGHAT, CDR2 FQNNGV.

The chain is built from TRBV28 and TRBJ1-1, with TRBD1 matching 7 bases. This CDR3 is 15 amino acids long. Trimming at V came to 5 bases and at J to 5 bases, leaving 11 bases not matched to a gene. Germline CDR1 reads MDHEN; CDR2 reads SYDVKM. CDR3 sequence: CASSLRGLRGTEAFF. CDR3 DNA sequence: TGTGCCAGCAGTCTCAGGGGGTTAAGGGGGACTGAAGCTTTCTTT. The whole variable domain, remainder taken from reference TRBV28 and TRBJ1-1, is DVKVTQSSRYLVKRTGEKVFLECVQDMDHENMFWYRQDPGLGLRLIYFSYDVKMKEKGDIPEGYSVSREKKERFSLILESASTNQTSMYLCASSLRGLRGTEAFFGQGTRLTVV.

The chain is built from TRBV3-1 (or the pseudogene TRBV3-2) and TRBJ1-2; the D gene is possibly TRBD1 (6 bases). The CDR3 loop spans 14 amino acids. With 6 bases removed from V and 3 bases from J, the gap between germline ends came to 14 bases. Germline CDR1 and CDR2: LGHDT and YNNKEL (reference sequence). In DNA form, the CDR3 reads TGTGCCAGCAGGTCCAGGGGAAGGGACTATGGCTACACCTTC. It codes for CASRSRGRDYGYTF.

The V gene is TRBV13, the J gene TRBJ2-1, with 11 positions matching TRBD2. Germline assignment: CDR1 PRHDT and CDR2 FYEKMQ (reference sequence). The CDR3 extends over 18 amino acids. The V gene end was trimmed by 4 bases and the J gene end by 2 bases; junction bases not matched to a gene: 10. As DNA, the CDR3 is TGTGCCAGCAGCTCCCGAGATTTAGCGGGAGGGCCCTACAATGAGCAGTTCTTC. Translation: CASSSRDLAGGPYNEQFF.

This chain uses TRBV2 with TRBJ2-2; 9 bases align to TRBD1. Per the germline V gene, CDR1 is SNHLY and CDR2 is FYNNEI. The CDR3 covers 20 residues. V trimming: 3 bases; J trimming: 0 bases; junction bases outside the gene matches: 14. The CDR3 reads CASSEPRDRVHFSNTGELFF. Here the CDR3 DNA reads TGTGCCAGCAGTGAGCCCCGGGACAGGGTACATTTCTCGAACACCGGGGAGCTGTTTTTT.

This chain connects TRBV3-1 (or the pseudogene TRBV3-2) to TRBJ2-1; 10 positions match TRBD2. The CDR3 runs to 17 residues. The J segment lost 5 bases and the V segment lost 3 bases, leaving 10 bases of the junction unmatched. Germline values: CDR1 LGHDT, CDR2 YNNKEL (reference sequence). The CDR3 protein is CASSHLGGLAGDNEQFF. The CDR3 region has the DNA TGTGCCAGCAGCCATTTAGGGGGGCTAGCGGGAGACAATGAGCAGTTCTTC.

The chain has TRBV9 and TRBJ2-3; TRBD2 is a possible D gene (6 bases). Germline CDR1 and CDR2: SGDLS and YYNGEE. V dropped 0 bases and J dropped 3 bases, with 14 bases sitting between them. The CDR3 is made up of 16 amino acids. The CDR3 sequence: CASSVESGLKTDTQYF. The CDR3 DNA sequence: TGTGCCAGCAGCGTAGAGTCGGGACTTAAGACAGATACGCAGTATTTT.

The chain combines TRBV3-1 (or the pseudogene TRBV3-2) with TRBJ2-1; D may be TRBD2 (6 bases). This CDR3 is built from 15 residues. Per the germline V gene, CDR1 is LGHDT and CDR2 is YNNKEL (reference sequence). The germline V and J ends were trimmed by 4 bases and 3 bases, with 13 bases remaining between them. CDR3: CASSPRGSFYNEQFF. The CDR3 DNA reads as TGTGCCAGCAGCCCTCGGGGGTCTTTCTACAATGAGCAGTTCTTC.

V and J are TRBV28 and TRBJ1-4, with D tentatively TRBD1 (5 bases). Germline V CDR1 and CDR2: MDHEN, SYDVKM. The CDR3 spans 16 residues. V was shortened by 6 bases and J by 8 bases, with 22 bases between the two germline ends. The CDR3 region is CASRGGTRGRNEKLFF. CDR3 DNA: TGTGCCAGCAGGGGGGGGACGAGGGGAAGAAACGAAAAACTGTTTTTT.

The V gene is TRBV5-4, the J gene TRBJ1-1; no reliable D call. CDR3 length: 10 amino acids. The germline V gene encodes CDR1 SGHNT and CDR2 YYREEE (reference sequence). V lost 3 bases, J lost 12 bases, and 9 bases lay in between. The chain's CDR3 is CASSSVEPFF. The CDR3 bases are TGTGCCAGCAGCTCGGTCGAACCTTTCTTT. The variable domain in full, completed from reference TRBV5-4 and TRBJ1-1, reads ETGVTQSPTHLIKTRGQQVTLRCSSQSGHNTVSWYQQALGQGPQFIFQYYREEENGRGNFPPRFSGLQFPNYSSELNVNALELDDSALYLCASSSVEPFFGQGTRLTVV.

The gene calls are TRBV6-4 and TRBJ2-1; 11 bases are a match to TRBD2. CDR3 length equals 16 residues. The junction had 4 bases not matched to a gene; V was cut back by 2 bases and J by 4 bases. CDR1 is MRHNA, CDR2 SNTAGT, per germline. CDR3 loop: CASSDAGTSGYNEQFF. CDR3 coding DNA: TGTGCCAGCAGTGACGCCGGGACTAGCGGTTACAATGAGCAGTTCTTC.

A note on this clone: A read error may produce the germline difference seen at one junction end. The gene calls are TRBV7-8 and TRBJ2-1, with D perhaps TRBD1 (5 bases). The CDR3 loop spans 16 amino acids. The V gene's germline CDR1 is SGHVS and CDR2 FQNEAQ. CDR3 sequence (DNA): TGTGCCAGCACCTTATCCCCAGGGAAATCCTACAATGAGCAGTTCTTC. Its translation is CASTLSPGKSYNEQFF.

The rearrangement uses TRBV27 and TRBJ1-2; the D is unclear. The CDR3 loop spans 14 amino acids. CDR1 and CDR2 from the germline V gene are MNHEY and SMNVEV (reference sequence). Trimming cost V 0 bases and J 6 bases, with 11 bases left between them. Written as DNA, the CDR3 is TGTGCCAGCAGTTTATCCCCCTTAACGGATGGCTACACCTTC. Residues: CASSLSPLTDGYTF.

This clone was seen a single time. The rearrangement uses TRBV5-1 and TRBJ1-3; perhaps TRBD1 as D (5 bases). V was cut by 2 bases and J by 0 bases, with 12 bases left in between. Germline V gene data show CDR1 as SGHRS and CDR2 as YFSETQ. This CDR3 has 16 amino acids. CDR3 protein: CASSLTGLGSGNTIYF. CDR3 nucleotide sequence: TGCGCCAGCAGCTTAACAGGCTTGGGCTCTGGAAACACCATATATTTT.

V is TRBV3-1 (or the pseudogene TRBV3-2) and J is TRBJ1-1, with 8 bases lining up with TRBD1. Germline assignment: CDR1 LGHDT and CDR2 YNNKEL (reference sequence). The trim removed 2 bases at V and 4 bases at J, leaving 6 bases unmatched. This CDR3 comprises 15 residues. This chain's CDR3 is CASSQTDRGGTEAFF. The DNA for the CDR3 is TGTGCCAGCAGCCAAACCGACAGGGGCGGCACTGAAGCTTTCTTT.

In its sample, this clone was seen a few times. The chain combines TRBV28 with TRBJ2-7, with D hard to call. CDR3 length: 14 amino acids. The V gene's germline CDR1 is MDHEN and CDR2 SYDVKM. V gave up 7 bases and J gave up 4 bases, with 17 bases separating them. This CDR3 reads CASNWLGASYEQYF. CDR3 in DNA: TGTGCCAGCAATTGGTTAGGAGCGTCTTACGAGCAGTACTTC.

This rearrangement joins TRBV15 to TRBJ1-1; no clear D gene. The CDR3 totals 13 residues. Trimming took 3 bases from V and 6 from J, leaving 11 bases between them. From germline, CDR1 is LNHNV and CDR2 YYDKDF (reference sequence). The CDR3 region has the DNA TGTGCCACCAGCAGGGGCAATTACGCTGAAGCTTTCTTT. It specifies CATSRGNYAEAFF. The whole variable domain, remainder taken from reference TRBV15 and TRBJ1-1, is DAMVIQNPRYQVTQFGKPVTLSCSQTLNHNVMYWYQQKSSQAPKLLFHYYDKDFNNEADTPDNFQSRRPNTSFCFLDIRSPGLGDTAMYLCATSRGNYAEAFFGQGTRLTVV.

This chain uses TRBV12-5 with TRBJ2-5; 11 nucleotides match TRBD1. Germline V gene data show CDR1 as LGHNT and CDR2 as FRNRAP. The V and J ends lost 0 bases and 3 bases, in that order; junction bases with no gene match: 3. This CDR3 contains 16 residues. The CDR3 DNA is TGTGCTAGTGGTTTGGTAGGGGACAGGGGGGAAGAGACCCAGTACTTC. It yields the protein CASGLVGDRGEETQYF. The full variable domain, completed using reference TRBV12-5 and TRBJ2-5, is DARVTQTPRHKVTEMGQEVTMRCQPILGHNTVFWYRQTMMQGLELLAYFRNRAPLDDSGMPKDRFSAEMPDATLATLKIQPSEPRDSAVYFCASGLVGDRGEETQYFGPGTRLLVL.

The CDR3 here is CASSQQVQGLSPLHF. The CDR3, as DNA: TGTGCCAGCAGCCAACAGGTACAGGGTCTTTCACCCCTCCACTTT. The chain uses TRBV14 and TRBJ1-6; D might be TRBD1 (6 bases). Trimming cost V 2 bases and J 9 bases, with 14 bases left between them. Germline assignment: CDR1 SGHDN and CDR2 FVKESK. The CDR3 has 15 amino acids.

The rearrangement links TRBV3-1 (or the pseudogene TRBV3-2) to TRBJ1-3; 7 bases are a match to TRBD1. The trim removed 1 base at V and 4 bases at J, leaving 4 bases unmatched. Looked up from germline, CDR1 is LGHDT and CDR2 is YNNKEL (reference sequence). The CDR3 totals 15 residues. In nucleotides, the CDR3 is TGTGCCAGCAGCCAAGCCCGGACAGGAGGAAACACCATATATTTT. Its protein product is CASSQARTGGNTIYF.

The CDR3 DNA is TGCACCAGCCCCTCCCTCGTGGTCCGGGGGGATGGCTACACCTTC. Protein product: CTSPSLVVRGDGYTF. The genes are TRBV1 and TRBJ1-2. TRBV1 is a known pseudogene. CDR3 length: 15 residues.

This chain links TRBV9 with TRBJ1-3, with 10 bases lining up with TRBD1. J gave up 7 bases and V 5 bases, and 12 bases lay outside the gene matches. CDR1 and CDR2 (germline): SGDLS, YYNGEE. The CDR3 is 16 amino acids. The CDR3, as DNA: TGTGCCAGCAGACCCGAACCGGGACAGGGGATTAACACCATATATTTT. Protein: CASRPEPGQGINTIYF.

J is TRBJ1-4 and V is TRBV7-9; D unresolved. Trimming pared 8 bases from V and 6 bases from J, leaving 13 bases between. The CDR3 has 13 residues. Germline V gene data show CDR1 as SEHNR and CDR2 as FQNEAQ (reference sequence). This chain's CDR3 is CASGVRDDEKLFF. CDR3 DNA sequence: TGTGCCAGCGGGGTACGGGATGATGAAAAACTGTTTTTT.

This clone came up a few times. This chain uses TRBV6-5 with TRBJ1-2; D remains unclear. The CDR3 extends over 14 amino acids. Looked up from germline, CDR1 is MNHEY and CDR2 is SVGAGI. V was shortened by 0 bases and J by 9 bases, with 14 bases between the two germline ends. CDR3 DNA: TGTGCCAGCAGTTACTCTTTTAGCTCTGGAAGCTACACCTTC. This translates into CASSYSFSSGSYTF.

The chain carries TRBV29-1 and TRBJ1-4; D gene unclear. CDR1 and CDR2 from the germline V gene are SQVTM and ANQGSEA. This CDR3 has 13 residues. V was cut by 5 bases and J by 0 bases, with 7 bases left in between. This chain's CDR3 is CSVSVATNEKLFF. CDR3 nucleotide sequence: TGCAGCGTTTCAGTTGCAACTAATGAAAAACTGTTTTTT. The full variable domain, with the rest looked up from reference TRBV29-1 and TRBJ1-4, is SAVISQKPSRDICQRGTSLTIQCQVDSQVTMMFWYRQQPGQSLTLIATANQGSEATYESGFVIDKFPISRPNLTFSTLTVSNMSPEDSSIYLCSVSVATNEKLFFGSGTQLSVL.

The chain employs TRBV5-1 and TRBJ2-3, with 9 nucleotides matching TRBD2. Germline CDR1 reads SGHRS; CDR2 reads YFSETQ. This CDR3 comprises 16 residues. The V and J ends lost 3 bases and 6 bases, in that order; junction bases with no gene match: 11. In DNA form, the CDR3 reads TGCGCCAGCAGCTCGGCGGGCGGGAGGGCCGGGGATACGCAGTATTTT. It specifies CASSSAGGRAGDTQYF.

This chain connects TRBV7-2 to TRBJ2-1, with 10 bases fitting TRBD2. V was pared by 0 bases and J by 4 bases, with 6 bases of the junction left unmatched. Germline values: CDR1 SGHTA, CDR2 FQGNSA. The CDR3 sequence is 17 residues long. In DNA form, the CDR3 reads TGTGCCAGCAGCTTAGCGGGTCAACTAGCGGGGTACAATGAGCAGTTCTTC. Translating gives CASSLAGQLAGYNEQFF.